The sequence of this T cell receptor (beta chain) was determined in a study of T cell responses to AZD1222 COVID-19 vaccine. Findings and caveats of the study: Compared with day 0, the breadth and depth of the Spike-specific TCR repertoire rose significantly after two doses of AZD1222. Baseline antibody screening turned up just six seropositive AZD1222 recipients. Donors were largely white British and mainly female; clonal diversity was possibly underestimated.

The repertoire was sequenced with immunoSEQ multiplex PCR; TCRdb's copy has only in-frame clones and lacks some. The top ten hold about an eighth of the sample, which has about 94,000 clones, roughly 84% seen once. As for this clone: Its target is not known.

Germline V lookup: CDR1 SGHVS, CDR2 FQNEAQ. The CDR3 runs 15 residues. Deletions cut 1 base from V and 7 bases from J, with 13 bases between. Sequencing used peripheral blood, obtained on day 0 of AZD1222 vaccination. The receptor's source is an adult in good health. The chain uses TRBV7-8 and TRBJ2-2; D is possibly TRBD1 or TRBD2 (5 bases each). The CDR3 bases are TGTGCCAGCAGCTTAGTTCGGGACCGTCACGGGGAGCTGTTTTTT. It translates to CASSLVRDRHGELFF.